These T cell receptor beta chains were read from a single sample in a study of CD8+ T cells in alopecia areata. Data came from immunoSEQ multiplex PCR; TCRdb stores just in-frame clones and leaves some out. The sample contains 50,000 to 80,000 clones, roughly 47% of which appear only once. Sequenced: NKG2D-low CD8+ T cells sorted from blood. Source of these receptors: a human donor with alopecia areata. Both conserved end residues are part of each CDR3.

v_call cdr3_aa
TRBV7-2 CASSLMSGGLYEQYF
TRBV5-1 CASSLARTTGLRETQYF
TRBV1 CTSSQGGPAGVTNTGELFF
TRBV4-3 CASSQDRQLGDTQYF
TRBV25-1 CASRRGRITDTQYF
TRBV30 CAWSIAGELFF
TRBV5-1 CASSLWASGPNEQFF
TRBV29-1 CSVAEIPTDTQYF
TRBV5-1 CASSLMDSYEQYF
TRBV9 CASSVDGVQETQYF
TRBV27 CASSLTRKNEQFF
TRBV2 CASSEALRAMNTEAFF
TRBV13 CASSLEGAAYEQYF
TRBV9 CASSVASRCNEQFF